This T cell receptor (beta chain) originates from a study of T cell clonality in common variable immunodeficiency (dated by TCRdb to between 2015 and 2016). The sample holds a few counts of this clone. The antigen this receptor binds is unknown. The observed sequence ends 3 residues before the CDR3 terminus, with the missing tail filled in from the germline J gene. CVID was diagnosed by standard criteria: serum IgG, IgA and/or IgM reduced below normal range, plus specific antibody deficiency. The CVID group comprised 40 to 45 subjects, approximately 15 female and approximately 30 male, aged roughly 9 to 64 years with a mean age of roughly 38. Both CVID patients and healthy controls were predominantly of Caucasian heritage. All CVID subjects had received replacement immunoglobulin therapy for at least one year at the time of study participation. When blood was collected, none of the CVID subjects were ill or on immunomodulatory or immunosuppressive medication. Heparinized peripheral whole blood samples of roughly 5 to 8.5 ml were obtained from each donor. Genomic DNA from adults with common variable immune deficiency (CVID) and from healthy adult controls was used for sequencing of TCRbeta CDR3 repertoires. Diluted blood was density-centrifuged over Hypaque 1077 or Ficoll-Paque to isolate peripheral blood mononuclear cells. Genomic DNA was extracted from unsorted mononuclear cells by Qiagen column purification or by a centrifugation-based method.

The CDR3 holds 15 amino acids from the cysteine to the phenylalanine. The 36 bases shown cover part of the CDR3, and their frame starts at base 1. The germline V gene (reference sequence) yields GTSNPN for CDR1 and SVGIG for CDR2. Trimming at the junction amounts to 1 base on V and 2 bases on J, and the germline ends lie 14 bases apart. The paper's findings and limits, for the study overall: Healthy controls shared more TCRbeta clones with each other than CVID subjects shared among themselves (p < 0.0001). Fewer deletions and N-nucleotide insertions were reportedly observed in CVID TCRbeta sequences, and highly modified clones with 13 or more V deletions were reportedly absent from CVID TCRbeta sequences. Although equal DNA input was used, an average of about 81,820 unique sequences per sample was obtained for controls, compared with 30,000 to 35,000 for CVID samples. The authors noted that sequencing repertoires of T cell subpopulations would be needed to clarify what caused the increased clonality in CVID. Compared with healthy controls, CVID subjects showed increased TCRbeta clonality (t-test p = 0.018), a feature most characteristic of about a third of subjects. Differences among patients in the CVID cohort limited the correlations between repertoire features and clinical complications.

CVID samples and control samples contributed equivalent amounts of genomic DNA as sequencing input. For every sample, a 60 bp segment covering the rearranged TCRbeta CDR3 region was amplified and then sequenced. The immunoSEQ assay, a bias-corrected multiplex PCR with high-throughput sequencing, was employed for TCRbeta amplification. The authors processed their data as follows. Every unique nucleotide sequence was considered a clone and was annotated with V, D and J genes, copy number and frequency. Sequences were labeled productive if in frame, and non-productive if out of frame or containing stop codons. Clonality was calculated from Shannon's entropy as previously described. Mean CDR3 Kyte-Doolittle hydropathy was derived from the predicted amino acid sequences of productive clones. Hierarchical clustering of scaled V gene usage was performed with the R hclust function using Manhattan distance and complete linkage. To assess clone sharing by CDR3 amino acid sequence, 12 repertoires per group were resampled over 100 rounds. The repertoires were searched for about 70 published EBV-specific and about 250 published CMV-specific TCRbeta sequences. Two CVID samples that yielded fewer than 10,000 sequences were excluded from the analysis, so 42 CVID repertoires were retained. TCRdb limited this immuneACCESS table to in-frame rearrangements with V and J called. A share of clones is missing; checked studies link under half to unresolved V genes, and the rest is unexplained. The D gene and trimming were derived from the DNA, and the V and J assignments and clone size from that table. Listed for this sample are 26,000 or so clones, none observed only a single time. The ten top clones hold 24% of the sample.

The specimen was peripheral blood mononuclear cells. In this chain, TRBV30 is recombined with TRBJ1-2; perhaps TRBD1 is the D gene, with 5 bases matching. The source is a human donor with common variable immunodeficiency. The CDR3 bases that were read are TGTGCCTGGAGTGGCGCGGGGCGAGGGAACTATGGC. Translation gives CAWSGAGRGNYG. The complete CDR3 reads CAWSGAGRGNYGYTF. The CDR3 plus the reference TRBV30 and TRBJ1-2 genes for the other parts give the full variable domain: SQTIHQWPATLVQPVGSPLSLECTVEGTSNPNLYWYRQAAGRGLQLLFYSVGIGQISSEVPQNLSASRPQDRQFILSSKKLLLSDSGFYLCAWSGAGRGNYGYTFGSGTRLTVV.